These 30 T cell receptor beta chains share one sample of origin, sequenced in a study of blood T cell repertoires in COVID-19. Some clones are missing from TCRdb's copy, which holds only in-frame ones; the method was immunoSEQ multiplex PCR. Of some 11,000 clones listed, around 90% are singletons. What was sequenced was peripheral blood. These receptors all come from a woman between 65 and 79 years old with active COVID-19.

This chain uses TRBV28 with TRBJ1-2; D possibly corresponds to TRBD1 (5 bases). The germline V and J ends were trimmed by 6 bases and 1 base, with 9 bases remaining between them. Germline CDR1 reads MDHEN; CDR2 reads SYDVKM. This CDR3 contains 13 residues. The CDR3 sequence is CASRQTDNYGYTF. As DNA, the CDR3 is TGTGCCAGCAGGCAGACAGATAACTATGGCTACACCTTC.

Remarks on this clone: The junction does not match germline at one end; this may be a read error. This rearrangement joins TRBV7-7 to TRBJ2-5; 13 bases fit TRBD2. Germline V CDR1 and CDR2: SSHAT, FNYEAQ (reference sequence). The CDR3 consists of 17 residues. CDR3 in amino acids: CASSSTRTSGSRETQYF. CDR3 in DNA: TGTGCTAGCAGCTCAACCAGGACTAGCGGGAGTCGGGAGACCCAGTACTTC.

The chain recombines TRBV7-9 with TRBJ2-1, with D tentatively TRBD2 (6 bases). The germline CDR1 and CDR2 sequences are SEHNR and FQNEAQ (reference sequence). The CDR3 runs to 16 residues. V shed 5 bases and J shed 5 bases, with 19 bases lying between them. The CDR3 nucleotides read TGTGCCAGCAGCCGTAGCGGCGGGATGGACAACAATGAGCAGTTCTTC. Its translation: CASSRSGGMDNNEQFF. Full variable domain (rest looked up from reference TRBV7-9 and TRBJ2-1): DTGVSQNPRHKITKRGQNVTFRCDPISEHNRLYWYRQTLGQGPEFLTYFQNEAQLEKSRLLSDRFSAERPKGSFSTLEIQRTEQGDSAMYLCASSRSGGMDNNEQFFGPGTRLTVL.

The chain couples TRBV11-3 to TRBJ2-7; D is possibly TRBD1 (6 bases). Germline loops: CDR1 SGHNT, CDR2 YENEEA. Trimming took off 6 bases at V and 2 bases at J, with 14 bases between the two ends. The CDR3 totals 14 residues. CDR3 sequence reads: CASSPRDNPYEQYF. The CDR3 nucleotides are TGTGCCAGCAGTCCCCGGGACAATCCCTACGAGCAGTACTTC.

The chain links TRBV7-8 to TRBJ2-7; a weak D match, TRBD1 (5 bases). There are 16 residues in the CDR3. The germline CDR1 and CDR2 sequences are SGHVS and FQNEAQ. V lost 1 base and J lost 2, with 15 bases in between. As DNA, the CDR3 is TGTGCCAGCAGCTTAGGCTTTTCAGGGAACACCTACGAGCAGTACTTC. It codes for CASSLGFSGNTYEQYF.

The rearrangement links TRBV7-2 to TRBJ2-1, with D tentatively TRBD2 (6 bases). Germline CDR1 and CDR2: SGHTA and FQGNSA. Trimming took 2 bases from V and 8 from J, leaving 7 bases between them. The CDR3 loop spans 12 amino acids. DNA for the CDR3: TGTGCCAGCAGCTTAAGCGGGTATGAGCAGTTCTTC. Translated, it gives CASSLSGYEQFF.

For the CDR3, the DNA is TGTGCTAGCTCTGAGGGGGCGACAACTAATGAAAAACTGTTTTTT. This gives the protein CASSEGATTNEKLFF. The J gene is TRBJ1-4, the V gene TRBV12-5; 7 bases fit TRBD1. V gave up 9 bases and J gave up 0 bases; unmatched junction bases: 7. The germline gives CDR1 LGHNT, CDR2 FRNRAP. This CDR3 comprises 15 residues.

The chain couples TRBV6-6 to TRBJ2-2; 12 nucleotides agree with TRBD2. This CDR3 region has 16 residues. Trimming removed 7 bases from V and 3 bases from J; junction bases left unmatched: 6. Germline V CDR1 and CDR2: MNHNY, SVGAGI (reference sequence). CDR3 DNA sequence: TGTGCCAGCACTACCCTAGCGGGAGGGTACACCGGGGAGCTGTTTTTT. This codes for CASTTLAGGYTGELFF.

CDR3 nucleotide sequence: TGTGCCAGCAGCTCCGGGACAGAGCAGTTCTTC. This sequence encodes CASSSGTEQFF. The rearrangement joins TRBV28 to TRBJ2-1; possibly TRBD1 for D (6 bases). The CDR3 is 11 amino acids. Germline V gives CDR1 MDHEN, CDR2 SYDVKM. The ends were cut back, 6 bases at V and 10 bases at J, with 10 bases in the middle.

The chain is built from TRBV5-4 and TRBJ2-1; 8 nucleotides agree with TRBD2. The V segment lost 2 bases and the J segment 3 bases; nucleotides outside the gene matches: 4. The germline gives CDR1 SGHNT, CDR2 YYREEE (reference sequence). The CDR3 contains 15 residues. CDR3 residues: CASSFPGLDYNEQFF. CDR3 nucleotides: TGTGCCAGCAGCTTCCCGGGACTAGACTACAATGAGCAGTTCTTC.

The chain joins TRBV21-1 to TRBJ2-2; TRBD1, the table's D call, was not compared with the DNA. TRBV21-1 is annotated as a pseudogene. There are 16 residues in the CDR3. CDR3 nucleotide sequence: TGTGCCAGCAGCAAAGGCCACAGGGGGCACACCGGGGAGCTGTTTTTT. Protein sequence: CASSKGHRGHTGELFF.

The J gene is TRBJ2-1, the V gene TRBV5-1; 7 bases agree with TRBD2. V trimming: 0 bases; J trimming: 4 bases; junction bases outside the gene matches: 1. Germline CDR1 SGHRS, CDR2 YFSETQ. The CDR3 extends over 14 amino acids. The CDR3 region has the DNA TGCGCCAGCAGCTTGGGACTAGCTTACAATGAGCAGTTCTTC. Encoded protein: CASSLGLAYNEQFF. Variable domain in full (rest from reference TRBV5-1 and TRBJ2-1): KAGVTQTPRYLIKTRGQQVTLSCSPISGHRSVSWYQQTPGQGLQFLFEYFSETQRNKGNFPGRFSGRQFSNSRSEMNVSTLELGDSALYLCASSLGLAYNEQFFGPGTRLTVL.

This clone was picked up one time. The chain joins TRBV30 to TRBJ2-7; D perhaps matches TRBD1 (5 bases). The CDR3 is 12 amino acids. Looked up from germline, CDR1 is GTSNPN and CDR2 is SVGIG (reference sequence). V was pared by 3 bases and J by 7 bases, with 13 bases between. CDR3 in amino acids: CAWRNKGVEQYF. CDR3 nucleotide sequence: TGTGCCTGGAGAAATAAAGGGGTTGAGCAGTACTTC.

The chain is built from TRBV6-2 or TRBV6-3 and TRBJ1-6; TRBD1 matches 8 bases. V was clipped by 5 bases and J by 8 bases; unmatched bases: 8. The CDR3 contains 15 residues. The germline CDR1 and CDR2 sequences are MNHEY and SVGEGT. The CDR3 here is CASSDPQGAYSPLHF. DNA of the CDR3: TGTGCCAGCAGTGACCCTCAGGGGGCTTATTCACCCCTCCACTTT.

The rearrangement links TRBV12-3 or TRBV12-4 to TRBJ1-1, with 7 nucleotides matching TRBD1. This CDR3 has 12 residues. After removal of 1 base from V and 8 bases from J, the junction contained 1 base not matched to a gene. CDR3 sequence reads: CASSLGQGEAFF. The DNA for the CDR3 is TGTGCCAGCAGTTTAGGACAGGGCGAAGCTTTCTTT.

Concerning this clone: The same CDR3 arises from other DNA sequences in this sample as well. The V call is TRBV10-2, the J call TRBJ2-1; D might be TRBD2 (5 bases). Germline V gene lookup returns CDR1 WSHSY and CDR2 SAAADI. This CDR3 has 15 residues. V shed 4 bases and J shed 1 base, with 11 bases lying between them. DNA for the CDR3: TGCGCCAGCAGTGGGACGGGGAGTTCCTACAATGAGCAGTTCTTC. This encodes CASSGTGSSYNEQFF.

The rearrangement uses TRBV5-4 and TRBJ2-6; D gene unclear. The V gene's germline CDR1 is SGHNT and CDR2 YYREEE (reference sequence). This CDR3 comprises 16 residues. V was pared by 0 bases and J by 2 bases, with 9 bases between. DNA for the CDR3: TGTGCCAGCAGCTTGGCCACAGTGCCTGGGGCCAACGTCCTGACTTTC. Translated: CASSLATVPGANVLTF.

For this clone: The junction shows a germline mismatch at one end, possibly a read error. CDR3 in DNA: TGTGCCAGCAGCGTAGCGGGAGCCCCAGAGACCCAGTACTTC. Protein sequence: CASSVAGAPETQYF. The chain joins TRBV7-9 to TRBJ2-5; 9 nucleotides match TRBD2. CDR3 length: 14 amino acids. CDR1 SEHNR and CDR2 FQNEAQ come from the germline V gene (reference sequence).

V and J are TRBV5-1 and TRBJ2-7, with 8 bases aligning to TRBD1. After removal of 1 base from V and 5 bases from J, the junction contained 5 bases not matched to a gene. Germline values: CDR1 SGHRS, CDR2 YFSETQ. The CDR3 loop spans 14 amino acids. This chain's CDR3 is CASSLSGGIHEQYF. DNA of the CDR3: TGCGCCAGCAGCTTGTCAGGGGGCATCCACGAGCAGTACTTC.

The rearrangement joins TRBV3-1 (or the pseudogene TRBV3-2) to TRBJ1-1; D is undetermined. V gave up 4 bases and J gave up 5 bases, with 20 bases separating them. CDR3 length: 16 amino acids. CDR1 is LGHDT and CDR2 is YNNKEL in the germline V gene (reference sequence). CDR3 sequence: CASSLNQPGGRTEAFF. Here the CDR3 DNA reads TGTGCCAGCAGCCTAAATCAACCGGGTGGTCGGACTGAAGCTTTCTTT.

The rearrangement links TRBV30 to TRBJ2-2, with 14 bases identical to TRBD2. This CDR3 is 17 amino acids long. J was trimmed by 7 bases and V by 0 bases; bases with no gene match: 7. CDR1 GTSNPN and CDR2 SVGIG come from the germline V gene (reference sequence). CDR3 bases: TGTGCCTGGAGTGTACGGGGACTAGCGGGAGTGGGCGGGGAGCTGTTTTTT. Its protein product is CAWSVRGLAGVGGELFF. Looking up the rest from reference TRBV30 and TRBJ2-2 gives the full variable domain: SQTIHQWPATLVQPVGSPLSLECTVEGTSNPNLYWYRQAAGRGLQLLFYSVGIGQISSEVPQNLSASRPQDRQFILSSKKLLLSDSGFYLCAWSVRGLAGVGGELFFGEGSRLTVL.

This rearrangement joins TRBV5-6 to TRBJ2-3, with 8 nucleotides matching TRBD2. With V trimmed by 2 bases and J by 3 bases, 5 bases remained unmatched. CDR3 length: 15 residues. Germline V gives CDR1 SGHDT, CDR2 YYEEEE. CDR3 in amino acids: CASSFPGLETDTQYF. CDR3 nucleotides: TGTGCCAGCAGCTTCCCGGGACTAGAAACAGATACGCAGTATTTT.

The chain recombines TRBV7-9 with TRBJ2-7; 8 bases agree with TRBD2. The CDR3 extends over 16 amino acids. Germline V gives CDR1 SEHNR, CDR2 FQNEAQ (reference sequence). Trimming removed 5 bases from V and 5 bases from J; junction bases left unmatched: 14. Here the CDR3 DNA reads TGTGCCAGCAGCGGAACGGCAGCGGGGGCTTTGGACGAGCAGTACTTC. This translates into CASSGTAAGALDEQYF.

This chain joins TRBV6-5 and TRBJ2-7, with a possible D match to TRBD1 (5 bases). V gave up 2 bases and J gave up 2 bases, with 10 bases separating them. The CDR3 totals 14 residues. Germline V gives CDR1 MNHEY, CDR2 SVGAGI. CDR3 sequence (DNA): TGTGCCAGCAGTTACCAAAGGGGCACCTACGAGCAGTACTTC. Amino acid sequence: CASSYQRGTYEQYF.

The V call is TRBV18, the J call TRBJ1-1; D unclear. The V gene lost 3 bases and the J gene lost 4 bases, with 15 bases spanning the gap. In germline, CDR1 is KGHSH, CDR2 LQKENI. The CDR3 contains 15 residues. CDR3 sequence: CASSPVNEGGTEAFF. CDR3 coding DNA: TGTGCCAGCTCACCGGTGAACGAGGGCGGCACTGAAGCTTTCTTT.

The chain joins TRBV10-1 to TRBJ2-1; 16 bases are shared with TRBD2. J gave up 4 bases and V 3 bases, and 12 bases lay outside the gene matches. This CDR3 region has 20 residues. Germline CDR1 WNHNN, CDR2 SYGVQD (reference sequence). The CDR3 sequence is CASSDSGTSGRARVYNEQFF. In nucleotides, the CDR3 is TGCGCCAGCAGTGATTCAGGGACTAGCGGGAGGGCCCGAGTATACAATGAGCAGTTCTTC.

This clone has a single count. V and J are TRBV7-9 and TRBJ1-4, with 7 bases that match TRBD1. The CDR3 length is 17 residues. The germline V gene encodes CDR1 SEHNR and CDR2 FQNEAQ (reference sequence). Trimming took 1 base from V and 2 from J; bases not matched to a gene: 7. The CDR3 reads CASSLGAQGGTNEKLFF. CDR3 sequence (DNA): TGTGCCAGCAGCTTAGGAGCCCAGGGGGGCACTAATGAAAAACTGTTTTTT.

In this sample, this clone turned up once. The gene calls are TRBV7-2 and TRBJ1-3; 7 nucleotides align to TRBD1. The CDR3 runs to 15 residues. With 1 base clipped from V and 2 bases from J, the junction kept 2 bases outside the gene matches. Per germline, CDR1 SGHTA and CDR2 FQGNSA. The CDR3 reads CASSLVTGTGNTIYF. The CDR3 coding sequence is TGTGCCAGCAGCTTAGTGACAGGGACTGGAAACACCATATATTTT.

This chain uses TRBV7-2 with TRBJ2-2; TRBD1 might be the D (5 bases). Germline CDR1 is SGHTA and CDR2 is FQGNSA. Deletions cut 4 bases from V and 0 bases from J, with 6 bases between. This CDR3 has 14 residues. CDR3 nucleotide sequence: TGTGCCAGCAGCTACAGGTCGAACACCGGGGAGCTGTTTTTT. It is translated as CASSYRSNTGELFF. The variable domain in full, with the rest retrieved from reference TRBV7-2 and TRBJ2-2, is GAGVSQSPSNKVTEKGKDVELRCDPISGHTALYWYRQSLGQGLEFLIYFQGNSAPDKSGLPSDRFSAERTGGSVSTLTIQRTQQEDSAVYLCASSYRSNTGELFFGEGSRLTVL.

This clone qualifies as medium-sized. The chain carries TRBV19 and TRBJ2-1; 12 bases match TRBD2. The V gene end was trimmed by 6 bases and the J gene end by 8 bases; junction bases not matched to a gene: 5. The germline V gene encodes CDR1 LNHDA and CDR2 SQIVND (reference sequence). This CDR3 comprises 14 residues. In DNA form, the CDR3 reads TGTGCCAGTAGCCTAGCGGGAGGGTTGGATGAGCAGTTCTTC. Its translation: CASSLAGGLDEQFF.